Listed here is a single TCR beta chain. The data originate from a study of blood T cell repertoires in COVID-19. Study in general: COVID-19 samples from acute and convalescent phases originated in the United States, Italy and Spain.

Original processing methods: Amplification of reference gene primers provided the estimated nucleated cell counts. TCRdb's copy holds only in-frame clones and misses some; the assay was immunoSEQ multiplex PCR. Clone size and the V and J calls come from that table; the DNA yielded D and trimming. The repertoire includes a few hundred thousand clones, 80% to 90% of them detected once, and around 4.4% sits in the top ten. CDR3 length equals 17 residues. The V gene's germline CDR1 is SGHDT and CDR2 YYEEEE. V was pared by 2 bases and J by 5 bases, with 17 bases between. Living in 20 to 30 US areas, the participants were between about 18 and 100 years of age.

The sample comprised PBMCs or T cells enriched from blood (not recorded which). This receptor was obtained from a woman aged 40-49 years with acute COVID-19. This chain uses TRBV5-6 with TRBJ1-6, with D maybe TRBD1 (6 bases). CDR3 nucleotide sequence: TGTGCCAGCAGCTTAACACCGGGGGGCGCGGATAATTCACCCCTCCACTTT. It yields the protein CASSLTPGGADNSPLHF.